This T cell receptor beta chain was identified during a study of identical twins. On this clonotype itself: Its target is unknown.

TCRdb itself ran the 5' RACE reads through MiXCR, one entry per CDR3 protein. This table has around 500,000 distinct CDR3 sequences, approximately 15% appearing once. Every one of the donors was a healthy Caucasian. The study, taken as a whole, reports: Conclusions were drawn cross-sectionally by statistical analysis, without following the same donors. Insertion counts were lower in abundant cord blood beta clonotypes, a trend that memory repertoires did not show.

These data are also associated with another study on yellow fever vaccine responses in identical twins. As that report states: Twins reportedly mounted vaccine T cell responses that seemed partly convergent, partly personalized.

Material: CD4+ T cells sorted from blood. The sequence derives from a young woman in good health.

The DNA for the CDR3 is TGCGCCAGCAGCTTGGATCTACACTACGAGCAGTACTTC. This sequence encodes CASSLDLHYEQYF. This chain uses TRBV5-1 with TRBJ2-7; D ambiguous. This CDR3 has 13 residues. Germline CDR1 is SGHRS and CDR2 is YFSETQ. Trimming removed 0 bases from V and 3 bases from J, with 7 bases in between.